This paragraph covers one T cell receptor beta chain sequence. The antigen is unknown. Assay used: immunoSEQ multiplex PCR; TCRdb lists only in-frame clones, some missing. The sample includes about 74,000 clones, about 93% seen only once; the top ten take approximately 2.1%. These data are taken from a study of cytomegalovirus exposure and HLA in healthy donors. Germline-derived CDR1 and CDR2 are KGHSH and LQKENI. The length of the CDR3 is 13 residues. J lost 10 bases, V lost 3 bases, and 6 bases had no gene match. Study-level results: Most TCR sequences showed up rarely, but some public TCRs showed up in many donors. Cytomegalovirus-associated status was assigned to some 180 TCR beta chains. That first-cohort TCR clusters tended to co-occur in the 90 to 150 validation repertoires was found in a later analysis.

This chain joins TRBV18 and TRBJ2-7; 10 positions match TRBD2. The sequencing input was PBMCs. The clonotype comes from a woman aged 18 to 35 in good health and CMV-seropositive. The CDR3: CASSPSGRAKQYF. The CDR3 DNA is TGTGCCAGCTCACCCAGCGGGAGGGCTAAACAGTACTTC.